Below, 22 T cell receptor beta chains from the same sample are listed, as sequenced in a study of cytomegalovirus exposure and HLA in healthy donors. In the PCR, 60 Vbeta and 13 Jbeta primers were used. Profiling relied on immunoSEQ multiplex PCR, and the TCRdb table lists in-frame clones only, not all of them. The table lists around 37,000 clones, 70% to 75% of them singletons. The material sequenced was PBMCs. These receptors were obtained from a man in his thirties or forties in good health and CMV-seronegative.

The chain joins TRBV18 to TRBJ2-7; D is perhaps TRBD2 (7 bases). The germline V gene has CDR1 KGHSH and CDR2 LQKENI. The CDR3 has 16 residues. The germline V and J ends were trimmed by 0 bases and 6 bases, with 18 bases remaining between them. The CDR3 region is CASSPPGGATPGEQYF. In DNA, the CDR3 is TGTGCCAGCTCACCACCGGGGGGGGCAACCCCCGGCGAGCAGTACTTC.

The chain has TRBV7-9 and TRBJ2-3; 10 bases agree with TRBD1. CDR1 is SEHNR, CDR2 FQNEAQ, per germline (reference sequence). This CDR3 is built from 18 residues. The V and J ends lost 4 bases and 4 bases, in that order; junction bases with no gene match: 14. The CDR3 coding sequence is TGTGCCAGCAGCTACCGATTTCTTGGGACAGGGGTTGCAGATACGCAGTATTTT. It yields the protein CASSYRFLGTGVADTQYF.

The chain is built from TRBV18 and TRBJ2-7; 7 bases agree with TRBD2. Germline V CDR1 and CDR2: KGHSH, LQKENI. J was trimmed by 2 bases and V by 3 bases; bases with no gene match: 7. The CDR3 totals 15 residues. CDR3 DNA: TGTGCCAGCTCACCTCTGGGGAGGGGTCCCTACGAGCAGTACTTC. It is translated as CASSPLGRGPYEQYF. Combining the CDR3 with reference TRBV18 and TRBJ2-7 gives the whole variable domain NAGVMQNPRHLVRRRGQEARLRCSPMKGHSHVYWYRQLPEEGLKFMVYLQKENIIDESGMPKERFSAEFPKEGPSILRIQQVVRGDSAAYFCASSPLGRGPYEQYFGPGTRLTVT.

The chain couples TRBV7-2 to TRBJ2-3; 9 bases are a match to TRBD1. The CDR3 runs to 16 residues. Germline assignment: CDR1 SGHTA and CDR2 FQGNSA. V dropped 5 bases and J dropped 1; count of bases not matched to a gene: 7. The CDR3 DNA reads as TGTGCCAGCAGCCCACGGACAGGGGTCCGCACAGATACGCAGTATTTT. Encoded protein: CASSPRTGVRTDTQYF.

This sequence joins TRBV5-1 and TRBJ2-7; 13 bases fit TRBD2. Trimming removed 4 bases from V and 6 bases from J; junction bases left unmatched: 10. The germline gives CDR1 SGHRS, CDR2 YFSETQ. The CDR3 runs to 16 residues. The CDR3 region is CASSPHRLAGGFEQYF. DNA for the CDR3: TGCGCCAGCAGCCCGCACCGACTAGCGGGAGGTTTCGAGCAGTACTTC. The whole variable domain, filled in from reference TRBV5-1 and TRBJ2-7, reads KAGVTQTPRYLIKTRGQQVTLSCSPISGHRSVSWYQQTPGQGLQFLFEYFSETQRNKGNFPGRFSGRQFSNSRSEMNVSTLELGDSALYLCASSPHRLAGGFEQYFGPGTRLTVT.

The CDR3 region has the DNA TGCGCCAGCAGTCAATTGAAAGTCCGGGTCCCCCCGGGGAGCTCCTACGAGCAGTACTTC. Its protein product is CASSQLKVRVPPGSSYEQYF. The rearrangement uses TRBV23-1 and TRBJ2-7; D is perhaps TRBD2 (5 bases). TRBV23-1 is an open reading frame whose function is uncertain. This CDR3 region has 20 residues. Trimming took 1 base from V and 0 from J, leaving 25 bases between them.

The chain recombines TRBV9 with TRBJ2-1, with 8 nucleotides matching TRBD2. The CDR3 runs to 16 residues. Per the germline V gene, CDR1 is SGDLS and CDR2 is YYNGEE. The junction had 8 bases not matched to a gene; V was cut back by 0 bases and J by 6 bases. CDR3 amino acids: CASSVDGGRMGNEQFF. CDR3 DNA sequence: TGTGCCAGCAGCGTAGACGGCGGGAGGATGGGCAATGAGCAGTTCTTC.

CDR3 region: CASSPRPRTSWGNEQFF. The CDR3 bases are TGTGCCAGCAGTCCGCGACCTCGGACTAGCTGGGGAAATGAGCAGTTCTTC. The chain combines TRBV28 with TRBJ2-1; 8 positions agree with TRBD2. This CDR3 region has 17 residues. Germline V CDR1 and CDR2: MDHEN, SYDVKM. The trim removed 5 bases at V and 7 bases at J, leaving 16 bases unmatched.

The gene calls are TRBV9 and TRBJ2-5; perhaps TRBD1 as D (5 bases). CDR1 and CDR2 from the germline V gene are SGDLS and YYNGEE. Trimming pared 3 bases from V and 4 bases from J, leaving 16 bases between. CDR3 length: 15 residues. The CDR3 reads CASSASLQGRETQYF. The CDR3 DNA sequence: TGTGCCAGCAGCGCGAGCCTCCAGGGTCGAGAGACCCAGTACTTC. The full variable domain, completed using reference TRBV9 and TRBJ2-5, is DSGVTQTPKHLITATGQRVTLRCSPRSGDLSVYWYQQSLDQGLQFLIQYYNGEERAKGNILERFSAQQFPDLHSELNLSSLELGDSALYFCASSASLQGRETQYFGPGTRLLVL.

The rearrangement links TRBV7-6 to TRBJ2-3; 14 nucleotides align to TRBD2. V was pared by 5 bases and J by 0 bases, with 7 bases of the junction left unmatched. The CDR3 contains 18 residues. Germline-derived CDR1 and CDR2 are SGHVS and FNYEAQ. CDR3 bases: TGTGCCAGCAGCAGTATGGGGACTAGCGGGGGTAGCACAGATACGCAGTATTTT. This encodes CASSSMGTSGGSTDTQYF.

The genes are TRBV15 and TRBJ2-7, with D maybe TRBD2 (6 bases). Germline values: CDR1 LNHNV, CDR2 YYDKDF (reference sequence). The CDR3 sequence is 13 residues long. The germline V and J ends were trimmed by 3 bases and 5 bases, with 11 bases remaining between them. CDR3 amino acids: CATSSGRGNEQYF. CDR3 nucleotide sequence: TGTGCCACCAGCAGTGGGCGGGGAAACGAGCAGTACTTC. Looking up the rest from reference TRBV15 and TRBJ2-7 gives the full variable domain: DAMVIQNPRYQVTQFGKPVTLSCSQTLNHNVMYWYQQKSSQAPKLLFHYYDKDFNNEADTPDNFQSRRPNTSFCFLDIRSPGLGDTAMYLCATSSGRGNEQYFGPGTRLTVT.

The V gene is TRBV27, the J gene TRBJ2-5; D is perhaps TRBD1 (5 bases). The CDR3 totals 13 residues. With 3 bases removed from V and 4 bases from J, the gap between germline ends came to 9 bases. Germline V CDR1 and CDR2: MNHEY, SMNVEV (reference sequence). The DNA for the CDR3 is TGTGCCAGCAGTTTCGCAGGGCCAGAGACCCAGTACTTC. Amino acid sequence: CASSFAGPETQYF.

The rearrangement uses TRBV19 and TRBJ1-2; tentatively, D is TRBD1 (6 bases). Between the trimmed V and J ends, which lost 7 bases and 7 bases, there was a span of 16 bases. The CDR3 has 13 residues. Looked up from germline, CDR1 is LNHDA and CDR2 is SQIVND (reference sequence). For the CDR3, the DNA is TGTGCCAGTACCCCCTCCTTCAGGGGTGGCTACACCTTC. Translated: CASTPSFRGGYTF.

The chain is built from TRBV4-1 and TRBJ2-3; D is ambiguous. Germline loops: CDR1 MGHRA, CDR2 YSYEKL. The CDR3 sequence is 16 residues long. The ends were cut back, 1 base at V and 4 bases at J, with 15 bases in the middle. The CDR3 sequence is CASSQVAVARADTQYF. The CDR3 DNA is TGCGCCAGCAGCCAAGTGGCTGTAGCCCGCGCAGATACGCAGTATTTT.

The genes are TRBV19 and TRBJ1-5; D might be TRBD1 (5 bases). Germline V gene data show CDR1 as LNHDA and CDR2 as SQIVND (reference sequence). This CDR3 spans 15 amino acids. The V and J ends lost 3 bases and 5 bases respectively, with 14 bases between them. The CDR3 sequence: CASSIPRQIYQPQHF. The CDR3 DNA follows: TGTGCCAGTAGTATTCCGAGACAGATTTATCAGCCCCAGCATTTT.

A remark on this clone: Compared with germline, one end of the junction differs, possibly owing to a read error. The CDR3 is CSSSLGAGGINQPQHF. In DNA form, the CDR3 reads TGTTCCAGCAGCCTAGGGGCAGGGGGCATCAATCAGCCCCAGCATTTT. The chain combines TRBV7-9 with TRBJ1-5, with 8 bases lining up with TRBD1. This CDR3 region has 16 residues. Per germline, CDR1 SEHNR and CDR2 FQNEAQ (reference sequence).

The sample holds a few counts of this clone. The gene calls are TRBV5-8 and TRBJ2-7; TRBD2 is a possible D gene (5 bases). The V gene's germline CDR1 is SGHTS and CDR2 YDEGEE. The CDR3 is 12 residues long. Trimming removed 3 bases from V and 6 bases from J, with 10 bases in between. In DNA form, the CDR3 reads TGTGCCAGCAGCTGGGGAGATGGCGAGCAGTACTTC. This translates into CASSWGDGEQYF. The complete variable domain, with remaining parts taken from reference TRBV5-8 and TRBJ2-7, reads EAGVTQSPTHLIKTRGQQATLRCSPISGHTSVYWYQQALGLGLQFLLWYDEGEERNRGNFPPRFSGRQFPNYSSELNVNALELEDSALYLCASSWGDGEQYFGPGTRLTVT.

DNA of the CDR3: TGTGCCAGCAGCTTGCGGTCTTCCTCCTACAATGAGCAGTTCTTC. Its protein is CASSLRSSSYNEQFF. V and J are TRBV7-6 and TRBJ2-1; D call uncertain. Between the trimmed V and J ends, which lost 3 bases and 0 bases, there was a span of 9 bases. The CDR3 consists of 15 residues. In germline, CDR1 is SGHVS, CDR2 FNYEAQ. Full variable domain (rest looked up from reference TRBV7-6 and TRBJ2-1): GAGVSQSPRYKVTKRGQDVALRCDPISGHVSLYWYRQALGQGPEFLTYFNYEAQQDKSGLPNDRFSAERPEGSISTLTIQRTEQRDSAMYRCASSLRSSSYNEQFFGPGTRLTVL.

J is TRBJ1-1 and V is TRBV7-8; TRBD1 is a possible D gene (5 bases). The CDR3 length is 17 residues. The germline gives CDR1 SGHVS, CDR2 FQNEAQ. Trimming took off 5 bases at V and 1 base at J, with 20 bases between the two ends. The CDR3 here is CASSPVGGGLANTEAFF. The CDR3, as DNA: TGTGCCAGCAGCCCAGTGGGGGGGGGATTAGCGAACACTGAAGCTTTCTTT.

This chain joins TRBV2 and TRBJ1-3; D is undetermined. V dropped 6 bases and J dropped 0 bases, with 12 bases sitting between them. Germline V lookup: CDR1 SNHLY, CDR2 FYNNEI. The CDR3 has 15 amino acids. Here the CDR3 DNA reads TGTGCCAGCAGGACCGGGAGTAGCTCTGGAAACACCATATATTTT. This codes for CASRTGSSSGNTIYF.

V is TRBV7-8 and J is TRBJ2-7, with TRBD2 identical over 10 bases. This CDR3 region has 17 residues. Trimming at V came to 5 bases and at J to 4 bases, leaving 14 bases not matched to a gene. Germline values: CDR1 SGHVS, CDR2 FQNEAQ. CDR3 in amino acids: CASSPRAPSGGGYEQYF. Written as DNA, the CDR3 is TGTGCCAGCAGCCCGCGCGCCCCTAGCGGGGGAGGGTACGAGCAGTACTTC. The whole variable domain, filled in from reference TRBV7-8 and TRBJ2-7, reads GAGVSQSPRYKVAKRGQDVALRCDPISGHVSLFWYQQALGQGPEFLTYFQNEAQLDKSGLPSDRFFAERPEGSVSTLKIQRTQQEDSAVYLCASSPRAPSGGGYEQYFGPGTRLTVT.

CDR3 region: CASSLNPGYEQYF. CDR3 in DNA: TGTGCCAGCAGCTTAAACCCCGGCTACGAGCAGTACTTC. The chain is built from TRBV7-9 and TRBJ2-7; D is unclear. Trimming cost V 2 bases and J 3 bases, with 8 bases left between them. The CDR3 runs to 13 residues. Germline CDR1 and CDR2: SEHNR and FQNEAQ (reference sequence).